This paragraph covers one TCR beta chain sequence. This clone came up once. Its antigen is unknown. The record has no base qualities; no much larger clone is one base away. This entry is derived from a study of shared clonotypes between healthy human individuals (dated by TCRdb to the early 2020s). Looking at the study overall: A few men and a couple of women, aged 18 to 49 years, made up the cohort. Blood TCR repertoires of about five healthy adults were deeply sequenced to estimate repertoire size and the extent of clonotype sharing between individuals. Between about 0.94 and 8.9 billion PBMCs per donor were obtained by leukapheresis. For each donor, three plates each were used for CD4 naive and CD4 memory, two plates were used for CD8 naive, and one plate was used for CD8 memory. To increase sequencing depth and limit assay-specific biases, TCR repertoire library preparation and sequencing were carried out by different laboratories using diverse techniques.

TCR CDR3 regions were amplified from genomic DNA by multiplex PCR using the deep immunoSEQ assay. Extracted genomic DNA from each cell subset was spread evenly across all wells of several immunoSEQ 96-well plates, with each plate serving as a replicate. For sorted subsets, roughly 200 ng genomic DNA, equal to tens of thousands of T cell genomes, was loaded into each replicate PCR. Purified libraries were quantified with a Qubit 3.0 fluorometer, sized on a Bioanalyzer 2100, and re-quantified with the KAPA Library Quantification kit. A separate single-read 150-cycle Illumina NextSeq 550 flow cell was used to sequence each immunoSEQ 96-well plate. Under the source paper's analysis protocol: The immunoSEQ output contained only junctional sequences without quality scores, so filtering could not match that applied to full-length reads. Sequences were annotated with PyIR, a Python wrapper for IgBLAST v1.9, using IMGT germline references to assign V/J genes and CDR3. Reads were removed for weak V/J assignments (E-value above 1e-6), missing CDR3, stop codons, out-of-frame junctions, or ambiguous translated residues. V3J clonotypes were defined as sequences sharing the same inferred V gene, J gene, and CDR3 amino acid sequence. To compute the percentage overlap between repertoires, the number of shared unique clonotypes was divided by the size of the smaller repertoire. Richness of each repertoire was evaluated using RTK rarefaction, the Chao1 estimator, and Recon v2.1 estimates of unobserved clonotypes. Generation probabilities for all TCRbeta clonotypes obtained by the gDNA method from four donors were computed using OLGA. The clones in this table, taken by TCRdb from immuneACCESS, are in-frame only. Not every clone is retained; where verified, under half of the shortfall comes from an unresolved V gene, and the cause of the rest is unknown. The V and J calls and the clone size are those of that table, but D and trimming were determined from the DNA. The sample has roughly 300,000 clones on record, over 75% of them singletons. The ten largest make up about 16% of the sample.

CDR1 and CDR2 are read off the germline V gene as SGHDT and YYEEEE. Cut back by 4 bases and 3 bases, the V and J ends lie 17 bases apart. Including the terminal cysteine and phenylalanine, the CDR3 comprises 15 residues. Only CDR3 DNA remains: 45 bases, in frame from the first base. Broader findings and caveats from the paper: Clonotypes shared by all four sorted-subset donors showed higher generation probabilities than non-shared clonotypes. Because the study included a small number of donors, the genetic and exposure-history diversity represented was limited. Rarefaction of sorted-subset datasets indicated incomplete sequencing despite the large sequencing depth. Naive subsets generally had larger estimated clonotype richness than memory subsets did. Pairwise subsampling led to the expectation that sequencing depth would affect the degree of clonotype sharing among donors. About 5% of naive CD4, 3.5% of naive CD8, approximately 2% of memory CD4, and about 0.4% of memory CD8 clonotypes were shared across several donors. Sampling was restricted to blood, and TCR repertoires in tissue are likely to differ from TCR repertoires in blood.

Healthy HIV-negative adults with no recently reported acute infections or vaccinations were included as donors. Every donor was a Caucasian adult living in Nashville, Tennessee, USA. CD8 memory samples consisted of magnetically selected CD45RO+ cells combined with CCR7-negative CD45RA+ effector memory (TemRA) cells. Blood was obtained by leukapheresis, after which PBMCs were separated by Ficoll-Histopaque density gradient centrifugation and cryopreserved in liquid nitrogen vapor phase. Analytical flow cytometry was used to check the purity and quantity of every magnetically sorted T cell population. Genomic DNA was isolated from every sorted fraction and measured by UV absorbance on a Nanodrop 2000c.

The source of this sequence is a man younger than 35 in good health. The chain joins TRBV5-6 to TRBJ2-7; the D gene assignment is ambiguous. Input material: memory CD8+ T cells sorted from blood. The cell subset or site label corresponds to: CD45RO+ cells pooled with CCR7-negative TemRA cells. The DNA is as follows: TGTGCCAGCAGCCTACAAGGGTCGACTCTCTACGAGCAGTACTTC. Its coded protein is CASSLQGSTLYEQYF. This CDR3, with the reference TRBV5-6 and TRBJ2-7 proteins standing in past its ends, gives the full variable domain DAGVTQSPTHLIKTRGQQVTLRCSPKSGHDTVSWYQQALGQGPQFIFQYYEEEERQRGNFPDRFSGHQFPNYSSELNVNALLLGDSALYLCASSLQGSTLYEQYFGPGTRLTVT.